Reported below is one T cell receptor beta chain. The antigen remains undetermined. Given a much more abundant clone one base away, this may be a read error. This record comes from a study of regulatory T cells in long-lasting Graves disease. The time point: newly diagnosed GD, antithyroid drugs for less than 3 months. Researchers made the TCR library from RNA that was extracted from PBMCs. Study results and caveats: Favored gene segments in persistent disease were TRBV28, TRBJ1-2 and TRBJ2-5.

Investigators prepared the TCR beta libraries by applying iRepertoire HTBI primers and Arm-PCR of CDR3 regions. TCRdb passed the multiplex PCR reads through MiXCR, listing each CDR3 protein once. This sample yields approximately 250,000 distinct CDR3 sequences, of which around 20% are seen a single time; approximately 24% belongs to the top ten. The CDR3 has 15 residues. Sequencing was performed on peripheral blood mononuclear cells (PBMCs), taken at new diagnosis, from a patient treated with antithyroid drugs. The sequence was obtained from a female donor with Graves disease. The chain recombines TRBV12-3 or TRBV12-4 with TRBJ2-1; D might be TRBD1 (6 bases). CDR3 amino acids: CVSSSRGQGNNEQFF. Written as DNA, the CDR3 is TGTGTCAGCAGTTCTCGGGGACAAGGCAACAATGAGCAGTTCTTC.